Each of the 28 T cell receptor beta chains below was sequenced from the same sample in a study of blood T cell repertoires in COVID-19 (dated by TCRdb to 2018 to 2021). Receptor libraries were prepared by the immunoSEQ multiplex PCR assay. The table comes from immuneACCESS by way of TCRdb, which keeps in-frame sequences with V and J called. Part of the clones is missing from these tables; in studies checked, under half for an unresolved V gene and the rest for unknown reasons. The sample table holds 140,000 or so clones, of which around 87% were seen once. The ten biggest clones cover roughly 3% of the sample. Sequenced: peripheral blood. The source of these receptors is a woman aged 55-70 years with active COVID-19.

The rearrangement uses TRBV19 and TRBJ1-5; TRBD1 is a possible D gene (6 bases). The germline V and J ends were trimmed by 5 bases and 2 bases, with 13 bases remaining between them. CDR1 and CDR2 from the germline V gene are LNHDA and SQIVND (reference sequence). This CDR3 region has 15 residues. The CDR3 DNA is TGTGCCAGTAGTCCACAGGGCCTAGGCAATCAGCCCCAGCATTTT. Its translation is CASSPQGLGNQPQHF.

In DNA form, the CDR3 reads TGCAGCGCGGAGGGGACTGCGTTCTGGGCCAACACTGAAGCTTTCTTT. Its translation is CSAEGTAFWANTEAFF. The chain is built from TRBV29-1 and TRBJ1-1; D is possibly TRBD1 (5 bases). Trimming stripped 7 bases from V and 2 bases from J, with 23 bases between. Germline V CDR1 and CDR2: SQVTM, ANQGSEA. This CDR3 is 16 amino acids long.

The genes are TRBV7-8 and TRBJ2-1, with 7 positions matching TRBD2. V lost 5 bases and J lost 4; bases outside the gene matches: 17. Germline V gene lookup returns CDR1 SGHVS and CDR2 FQNEAQ. The CDR3 covers 18 residues. The CDR3 sequence is CASSQLATAVPGYNEQFF. The DNA for the CDR3 is TGTGCCAGCAGCCAACTAGCGACCGCCGTTCCAGGGTACAATGAGCAGTTCTTC.

The chain carries TRBV4-1 and TRBJ2-1; 12 bases map to TRBD2. Germline values: CDR1 MGHRA, CDR2 YSYEKL. The CDR3 loop spans 16 amino acids. V lost 4 bases to trimming and J lost 12 bases; unmatched junction nucleotides: 13. CDR3 bases: TGCGCCAGCAGCCCCCCTAGCGGGAGGGCCTATACCCGGCAGTTCTTC. The encoded protein is CASSPPSGRAYTRQFF.

The rearrangement links TRBV18 to TRBJ2-7; 10 positions agree with TRBD2. Trimming at V came to 0 bases and at J to 6 bases, leaving 11 bases not matched to a gene. Germline CDR1 KGHSH, CDR2 LQKENI. This CDR3 is built from 17 residues. The CDR3 is CASSPPRASGSFSEQYF. CDR3 DNA: TGTGCCAGCTCACCACCTAGGGCTAGCGGGAGTTTTAGCGAGCAGTACTTC.

This chain links TRBV30 with TRBJ2-3; 7 bases are shared with TRBD1. CDR1 is GTSNPN and CDR2 is SVGIG in the germline V gene (reference sequence). The V segment lost 5 bases and the J segment 1 base; nucleotides outside the gene matches: 0. The CDR3 covers 12 residues. In DNA, the CDR3 is TGTGCCTGGGGACAGGGCACAGATACGCAGTATTTT. Protein sequence: CAWGQGTDTQYF.

This clone was detected only a few times. At the DNA level, this CDR3 is encoded by other sequences in the same sample as well. The chain has TRBV19 and TRBJ1-5; 9 nucleotides agree with TRBD1. Germline CDR1 LNHDA, CDR2 SQIVND (reference sequence). The V segment lost 3 bases and the J segment 5 bases; nucleotides outside the gene matches: 2. The CDR3 has 14 residues. The CDR3 spells CASSIWTGDQPQHF. DNA for the CDR3: TGTGCCAGTAGTATCTGGACAGGGGATCAGCCCCAGCATTTT.

This clone was observed a handful of times. The chain links TRBV5-5 to TRBJ2-1, with 9 nucleotides matching TRBD1. This CDR3 has 15 amino acids. The V and J ends lost 4 bases and 4 bases, in that order; junction bases with no gene match: 6. Germline V lookup: CDR1 SGHKS, CDR2 YYEKEE (reference sequence). CDR3 amino acids: CASSPGTGFYNEQFF. Here the CDR3 DNA reads TGTGCCAGCAGCCCCGGGACAGGGTTTTACAATGAGCAGTTCTTC. Together with reference TRBV5-5 and TRBJ2-1, the CDR3 gives the full variable domain: DAGVTQSPTHLIKTRGQQVTLRCSPISGHKSVSWYQQVLGQGPQFIFQYYEKEERGRGNFPDRFSARQFPNYSSELNVNALLLGDSALYLCASSPGTGFYNEQFFGPGTRLTVL.

The chain links TRBV6-2 or TRBV6-3 to TRBJ2-7; 8 bases agree with TRBD1. The CDR3 length is 14 residues. The J segment lost 2 bases and the V segment lost 2 bases, leaving 2 bases of the junction unmatched. Germline values: CDR1 MNHEY, CDR2 SVGEGT. The CDR3 is CASSYGQGTYEQYF. CDR3 in DNA: TGTGCCAGCAGTTACGGACAGGGTACCTACGAGCAGTACTTC.

This chain uses TRBV5-1 with TRBJ2-1; D might be TRBD2 (5 bases). V dropped 4 bases and J dropped 0 bases, with 11 bases sitting between them. CDR1 SGHRS and CDR2 YFSETQ come from the germline V gene. This CDR3 comprises 15 residues. The CDR3 nucleotides are TGCGCCAGCAGCCCAGAGGGTCGCTCCTACAATGAGCAGTTCTTC. The encoded protein is CASSPEGRSYNEQFF.

This clone was found once. The V call is TRBV6-4, the J call TRBJ1-4; the D gene is possibly TRBD1 (5 bases). Trimming took off 3 bases at V and 3 bases at J, with 11 bases between the two ends. CDR1 and CDR2 from the germline V gene are MRHNA and SNTAGT. The CDR3 runs 15 residues. In nucleotides, the CDR3 is TGTGCCAGCAGTGAGAATGCAGGGCCTAATGAAAAACTGTTTTTT. This translates into CASSENAGPNEKLFF.

This chain uses TRBV30 with TRBJ2-2, with unresolved D. The V gene's germline CDR1 is GTSNPN and CDR2 SVGIG (reference sequence). The CDR3 extends over 13 amino acids. Trimming left V 1 base short and J 4 bases short, with 7 bases between. In DNA form, the CDR3 reads TGTGCCTGGAGTGACAGACCCACCGGGGAGCTGTTTTTT. It is translated as CAWSDRPTGELFF.

The DNA of the CDR3 is TGTGCCAGCAGCCGCAGGGAGAACACTGAAGCTTTCTTT. It is translated as CASSRRENTEAFF. This chain uses TRBV6-5 with TRBJ1-1, with D possibly being TRBD1 (5 bases). Germline CDR1 is MNHEY and CDR2 is SVGAGI. The CDR3 consists of 13 residues. Trimming removed 6 bases from V and 1 base from J, with 9 bases in between.

This chain joins TRBV30 and TRBJ2-3; a possible D gene is TRBD2 (6 bases). This CDR3 contains 14 residues. Germline lookup yields CDR1 GTSNPN and CDR2 SVGIG (reference sequence). Trimming removed 2 bases at V and 2 bases at J, with 11 bases between. CDR3 amino acids: CAWSLEGPTDTQYF. The CDR3 nucleotides read TGTGCCTGGAGTCTGGAGGGCCCCACAGATACGCAGTATTTT.

The rearrangement joins TRBV27 to TRBJ2-1; 7 nucleotides agree with TRBD2. V shed 2 bases and J 6 bases; nucleotides not matched to a gene: 7. The CDR3 has 15 amino acids. Germline values: CDR1 MNHEY, CDR2 SMNVEV (reference sequence). The CDR3 DNA sequence: TGTGCCAGCAGTTTACTGCTAGCGGAGCTCAATGAGCAGTTCTTC. It translates to CASSLLLAELNEQFF.

This chain connects TRBV24-1 to TRBJ2-3, with TRBD2 matching over 7 bases. The CDR3 contains 15 residues. Germline lookup yields CDR1 KGHDR and CDR2 SFDVKD. The J segment lost 1 base and the V segment lost 4 bases, leaving 4 bases of the junction unmatched. The CDR3 nucleotides are TGTGCCACCAGTGACGCCACTAGCGGCACAGATACGCAGTATTTT. It is translated as CATSDATSGTDTQYF.

The chain has TRBV7-6 and TRBJ2-7, with 9 bases that match TRBD2. The germline V gene encodes CDR1 SGHVS and CDR2 FNYEAQ. CDR3 length equals 17 residues. V was pared by 1 base and J by 7 bases, with 14 bases of the junction left unmatched. In DNA form, the CDR3 reads TGTGCCAGCAGCTTAGGCTTGCCAGCGGGAGGTTCGGGGGAGCAGTACTTC. Encoded protein: CASSLGLPAGGSGEQYF.

V and J are TRBV2 and TRBJ1-4; TRBD1 agrees at 11 bases. V lost 8 bases and J lost 3; bases outside the gene matches: 8. The CDR3 is 16 residues long. The germline V gene encodes CDR1 SNHLY and CDR2 FYNNEI. CDR3 amino acids: CASGQGARGANEKLFF. CDR3 bases: TGTGCCAGCGGACAGGGGGCGCGAGGGGCTAATGAAAAACTGTTTTTT.

The chain couples TRBV5-1 to TRBJ2-1; D gene unclear. The CDR3 has 13 residues. In germline, CDR1 is SGHRS, CDR2 YFSETQ. V dropped 0 bases and J dropped 9 bases, with 10 bases sitting between them. CDR3 DNA: TGCGCCAGCAGCTTGGCCGGGTGGAGTGAGCAGTTCTTC. Amino acid sequence: CASSLAGWSEQFF.

The rearrangement links TRBV6-5 to TRBJ2-3; D remains ambiguous. Deletions cut 2 bases from V and 0 bases from J, with 9 bases between. Germline V gene lookup returns CDR1 MNHEY and CDR2 SVGAGI. The CDR3 has 15 residues. CDR3 residues: CASSYIALSTDTQYF. CDR3 in DNA: TGTGCCAGCAGTTACATAGCCCTAAGCACAGATACGCAGTATTTT.

This chain connects TRBV3-1 (or the pseudogene TRBV3-2) to TRBJ1-6; TRBD1 aligns across 7 bases. The CDR3 extends over 19 amino acids. V shed 4 bases, J shed 4 bases, and the junction held 16 bases outside the gene matches. The germline CDR1 and CDR2 sequences are LGHDT and YNNKEL (reference sequence). The CDR3: CASSRRDRLSEVYNSPLHF. The CDR3 bases are TGTGCCAGCAGCCGCCGGGACAGACTTTCCGAGGTTTATAATTCACCCCTCCACTTT.

The chain couples TRBV27 to TRBJ1-5, with D perhaps matching TRBD1 (5 bases). The V gene lost 2 bases and the J gene lost 6 bases, with 11 bases spanning the gap. This CDR3 has 14 residues. Germline lookup yields CDR1 MNHEY and CDR2 SMNVEV (reference sequence). DNA for the CDR3: TGTGCCAGCAGTTTAGAAAGGGGAGGTCAGCCCCAGCATTTT. It translates to CASSLERGGQPQHF.

The rearrangement joins TRBV6-6 to TRBJ2-7; TRBD1 matches 9 bases. Germline values: CDR1 MNHNY, CDR2 SVGAGI (reference sequence). The CDR3 is 15 amino acids. After removal of 4 bases from V and 1 base from J, the junction contained 5 bases not matched to a gene. CDR3 residues: CASSSTGTGSYEQYF. In DNA form, the CDR3 reads TGTGCCAGCAGTTCTACCGGGACAGGGTCCTACGAGCAGTACTTC.

The chain has TRBV7-9 and TRBJ2-1, with 7 positions matching TRBD2. CDR3 size: 15 residues. The V gene's germline CDR1 is SEHNR and CDR2 FQNEAQ (reference sequence). V lost 0 bases to trimming and J lost 6 bases; unmatched junction nucleotides: 5. In DNA form, the CDR3 reads TGTGCCAGCAGCTTAGCGGGAGGGGCTGGCAATGAGCAGTTCTTC. As protein: CASSLAGGAGNEQFF.

In this sample, this clone turned up once. V gene TRBV20-1 combines with J gene TRBJ1-3, with D possibly being TRBD1 (6 bases). The CDR3 covers 16 residues. Germline V gene data show CDR1 as DFQATT and CDR2 as SNEGSKA (reference sequence). Trimming shortened V by 3 bases and J by 0 bases, and 15 bases separated the two germline ends. In nucleotides, the CDR3 is TGCAGTGCTAGTACAGGGATGCGGAGCTCTGGAAACACCATATATTTT. It is translated as CSASTGMRSSGNTIYF.

The chain has TRBV18 and TRBJ1-4, with 9 bases matching TRBD1. Germline loops: CDR1 KGHSH, CDR2 LQKENI. This CDR3 spans 16 amino acids. Unmatched junction bases numbered 9, after V lost 2 bases and J lost 8 bases. The CDR3 sequence: CASSPWEGTGIEKLFF. Here the CDR3 DNA reads TGTGCCAGCTCACCATGGGAGGGGACAGGGATCGAAAAACTGTTTTTT.

The genes are TRBV6-5 and TRBJ1-2; 9 nucleotides line up with TRBD1. This CDR3 is built from 13 residues. Germline-derived CDR1 and CDR2 are MNHEY and SVGAGI. Losses at the gene ends were 6 bases for V and 8 bases for J; bases not matched to a gene: 7. The DNA of the CDR3 is TGTGCCAGCAGCCGGGACAGGGTGGGAGGCTACACCTTC. This gives the protein CASSRDRVGGYTF.

The V and J genes are TRBV5-1 and TRBJ2-3; 13 bases fit TRBD2. Losses at the gene ends were 2 bases for V and 3 bases for J; bases not matched to a gene: 6. Germline V CDR1 and CDR2: SGHRS, YFSETQ. There are 17 residues in the CDR3. The CDR3 DNA is TGCGCCAGCAGCTTCCCGGGACTAGCGGGACCTACAGATACGCAGTATTTT. Protein product: CASSFPGLAGPTDTQYF.